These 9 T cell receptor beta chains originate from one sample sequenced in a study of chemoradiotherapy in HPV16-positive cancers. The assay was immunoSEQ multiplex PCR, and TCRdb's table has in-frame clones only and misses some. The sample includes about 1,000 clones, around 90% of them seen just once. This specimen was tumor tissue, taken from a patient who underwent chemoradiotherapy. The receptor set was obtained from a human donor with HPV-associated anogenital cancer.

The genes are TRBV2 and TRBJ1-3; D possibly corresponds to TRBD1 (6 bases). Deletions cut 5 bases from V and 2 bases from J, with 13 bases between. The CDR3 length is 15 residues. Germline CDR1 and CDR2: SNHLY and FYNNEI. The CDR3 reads CASSRNRDPGNTIYF. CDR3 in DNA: TGTGCCAGCAGTAGAAACAGGGATCCTGGAAACACCATATATTTT. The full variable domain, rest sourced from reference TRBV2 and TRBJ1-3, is EPEVTQTPSHQVTQMGQEVILRCVPISNHLYFYWYRQILGQKVEFLVSFYNNEISEKSEIFDDQFSVERPDGSNFTLKIRSTKLEDSAMYFCASSRNRDPGNTIYFGEGSWLTVV.

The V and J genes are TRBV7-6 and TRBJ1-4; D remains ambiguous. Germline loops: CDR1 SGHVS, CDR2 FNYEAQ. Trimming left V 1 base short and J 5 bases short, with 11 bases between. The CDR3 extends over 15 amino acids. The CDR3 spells CASSLEEGFNEKLFF. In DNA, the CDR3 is TGTGCCAGCAGCTTAGAAGAGGGCTTCAATGAAAAACTGTTTTTT.

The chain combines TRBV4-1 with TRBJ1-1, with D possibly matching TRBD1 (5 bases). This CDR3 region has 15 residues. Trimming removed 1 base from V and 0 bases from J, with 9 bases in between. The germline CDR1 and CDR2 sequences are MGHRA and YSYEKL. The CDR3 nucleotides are TGCGCCAGCAGCCAAGTTGCAGGGTTGAACACTGAAGCTTTCTTT. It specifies CASSQVAGLNTEAFF.

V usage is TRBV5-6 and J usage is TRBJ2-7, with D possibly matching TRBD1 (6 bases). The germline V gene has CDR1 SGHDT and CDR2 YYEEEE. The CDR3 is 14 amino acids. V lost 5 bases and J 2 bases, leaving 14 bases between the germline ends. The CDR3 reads CASSNRARPYEQYF. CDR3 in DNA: TGTGCCAGCAGTAACAGGGCCCGCCCCTACGAGCAGTACTTC.

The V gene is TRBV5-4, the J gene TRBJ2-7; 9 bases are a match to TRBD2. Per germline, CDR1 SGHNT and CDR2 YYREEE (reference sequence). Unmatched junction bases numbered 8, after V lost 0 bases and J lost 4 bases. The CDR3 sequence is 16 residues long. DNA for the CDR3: TGTGCCAGCAGCTTGGGAACCGGGACTAGCATGTACGAGCAGTACTTC. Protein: CASSLGTGTSMYEQYF.

The DNA of the CDR3 is TGTGCCAGCAGTTCGGGACTGAACACTGAAGCTTTCTTT. Translation gives CASSSGLNTEAFF. The genes are TRBV2 and TRBJ1-1, with D maybe TRBD1 (5 bases). Trimming pared 5 bases from V and 0 bases from J, leaving 7 bases between. The CDR3 is 13 amino acids. Germline CDR1 and CDR2: SNHLY and FYNNEI.

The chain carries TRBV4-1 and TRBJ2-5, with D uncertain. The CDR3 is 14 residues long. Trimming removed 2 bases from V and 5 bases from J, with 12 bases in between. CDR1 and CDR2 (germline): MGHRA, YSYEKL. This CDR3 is CASSQRRVQETQYF. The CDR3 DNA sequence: TGCGCCAGCAGCCAACGTAGGGTGCAGGAGACCCAGTACTTC.

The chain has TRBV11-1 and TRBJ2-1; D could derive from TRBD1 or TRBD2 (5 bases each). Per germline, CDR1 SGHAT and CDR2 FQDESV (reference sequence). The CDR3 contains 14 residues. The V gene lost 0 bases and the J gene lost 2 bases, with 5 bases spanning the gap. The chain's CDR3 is CASSLAGAYNEQFF. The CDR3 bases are TGTGCCAGCAGCTTAGCGGGGGCCTACAATGAGCAGTTCTTC.

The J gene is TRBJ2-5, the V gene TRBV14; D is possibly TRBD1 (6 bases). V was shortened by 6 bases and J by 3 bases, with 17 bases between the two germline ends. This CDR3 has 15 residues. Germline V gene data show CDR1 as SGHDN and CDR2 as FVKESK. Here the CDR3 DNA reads TGTGCCAGCAGTCGAGTCAGGGGTTTAGAAGAGACCCAGTACTTC. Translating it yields CASSRVRGLEETQYF.